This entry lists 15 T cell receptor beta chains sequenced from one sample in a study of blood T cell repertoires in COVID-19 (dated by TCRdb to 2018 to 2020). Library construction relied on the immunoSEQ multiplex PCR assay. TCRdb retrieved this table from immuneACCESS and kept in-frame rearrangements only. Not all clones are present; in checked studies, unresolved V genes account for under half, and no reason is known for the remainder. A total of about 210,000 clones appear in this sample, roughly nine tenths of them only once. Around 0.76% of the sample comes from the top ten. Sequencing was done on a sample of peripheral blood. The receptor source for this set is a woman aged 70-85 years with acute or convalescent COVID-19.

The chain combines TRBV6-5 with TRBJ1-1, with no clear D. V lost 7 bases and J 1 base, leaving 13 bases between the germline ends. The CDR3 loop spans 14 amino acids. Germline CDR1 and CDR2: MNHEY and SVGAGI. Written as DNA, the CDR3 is TGTGCCAGCACACGTCAATCGGGGAACACTGAAGCTTTCTTT. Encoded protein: CASTRQSGNTEAFF.

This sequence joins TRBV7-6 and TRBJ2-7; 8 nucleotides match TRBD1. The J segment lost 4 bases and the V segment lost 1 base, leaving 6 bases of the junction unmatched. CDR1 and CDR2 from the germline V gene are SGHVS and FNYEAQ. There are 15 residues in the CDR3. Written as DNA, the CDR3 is TGTGCCAGCAGCTTAGAGTCAGGGGGCGCATACGAGCAGTACTTC. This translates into CASSLESGGAYEQYF.

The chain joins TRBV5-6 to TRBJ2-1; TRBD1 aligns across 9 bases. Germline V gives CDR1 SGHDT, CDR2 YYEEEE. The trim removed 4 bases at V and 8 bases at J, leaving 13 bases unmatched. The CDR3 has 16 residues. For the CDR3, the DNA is TGTGCCAGCAGCATGCTCCCGGGACAGGGAGAAGATGAGCAGTTCTTC. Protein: CASSMLPGQGEDEQFF.

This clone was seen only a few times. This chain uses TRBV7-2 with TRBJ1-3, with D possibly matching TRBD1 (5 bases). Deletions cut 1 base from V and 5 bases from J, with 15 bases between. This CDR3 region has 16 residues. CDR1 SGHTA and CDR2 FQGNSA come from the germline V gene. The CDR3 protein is CASSLGQGTERNTIYF. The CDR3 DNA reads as TGTGCCAGCAGCTTAGGCCAGGGAACAGAGAGAAACACCATATATTTT.

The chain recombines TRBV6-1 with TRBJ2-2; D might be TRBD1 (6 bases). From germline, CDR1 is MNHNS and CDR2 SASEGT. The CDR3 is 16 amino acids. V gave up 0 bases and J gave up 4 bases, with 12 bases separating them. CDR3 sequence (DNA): TGTGCCAGCAGTGAAGCCCCAGGGGTCGTCACCGGGGAGCTGTTTTTT. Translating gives CASSEAPGVVTGELFF.

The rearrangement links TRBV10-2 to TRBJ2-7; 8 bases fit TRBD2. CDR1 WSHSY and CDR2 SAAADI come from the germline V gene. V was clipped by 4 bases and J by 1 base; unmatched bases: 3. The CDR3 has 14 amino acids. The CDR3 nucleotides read TGCGCCAGCAGTGTACGGGAGGGATCCTACGAGCAGTACTTC. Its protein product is CASSVREGSYEQYF.

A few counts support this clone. The CDR3 DNA is TGCGCCAGCAGCCAAAATCGAGGGGGCTCCGACTATGGCTACACCTTC. Protein sequence: CASSQNRGGSDYGYTF. The rearrangement links TRBV4-1 to TRBJ1-2; 7 bases map to TRBD1. J was trimmed by 3 bases and V by 2 bases; bases with no gene match: 9. Germline lookup yields CDR1 MGHRA and CDR2 YSYEKL. There are 16 residues in the CDR3.

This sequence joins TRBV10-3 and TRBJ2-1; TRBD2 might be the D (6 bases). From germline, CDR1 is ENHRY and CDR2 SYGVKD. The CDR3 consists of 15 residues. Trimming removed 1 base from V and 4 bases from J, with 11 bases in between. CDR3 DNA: TGTGCCATCAGTGAGTTGGGTAGCGGTTACAATGAGCAGTTCTTC. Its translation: CAISELGSGYNEQFF.

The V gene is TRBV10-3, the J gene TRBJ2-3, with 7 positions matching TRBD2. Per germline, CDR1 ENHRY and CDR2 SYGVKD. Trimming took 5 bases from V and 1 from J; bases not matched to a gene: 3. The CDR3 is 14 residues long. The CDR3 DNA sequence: TGTGCCATCAGTACGGGGGGAGGCACAGATACGCAGTATTTT. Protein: CAISTGGGTDTQYF.

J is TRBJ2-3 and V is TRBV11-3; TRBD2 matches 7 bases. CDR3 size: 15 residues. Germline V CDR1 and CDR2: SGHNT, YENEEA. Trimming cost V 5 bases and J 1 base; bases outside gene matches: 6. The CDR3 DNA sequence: TGTGCCAGCAGCCCAAGGGCGGGGGGCACAGATACGCAGTATTTT. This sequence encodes CASSPRAGGTDTQYF.

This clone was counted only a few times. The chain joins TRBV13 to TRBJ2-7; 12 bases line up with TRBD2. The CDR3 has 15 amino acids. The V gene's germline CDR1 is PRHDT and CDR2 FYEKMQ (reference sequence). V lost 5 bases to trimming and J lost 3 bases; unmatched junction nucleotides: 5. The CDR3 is CASSPPTSGSYEQYF. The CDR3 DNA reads TGTGCCAGCAGCCCGCCGACTAGCGGGAGCTACGAGCAGTACTTC.

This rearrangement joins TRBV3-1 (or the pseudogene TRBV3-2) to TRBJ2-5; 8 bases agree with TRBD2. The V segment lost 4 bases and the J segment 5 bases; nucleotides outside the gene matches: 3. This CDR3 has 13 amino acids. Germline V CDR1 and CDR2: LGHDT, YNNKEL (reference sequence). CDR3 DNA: TGTGCCAGCAGCCCCCGGGGGGGGGAGACCCAGTACTTC. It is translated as CASSPRGGETQYF.

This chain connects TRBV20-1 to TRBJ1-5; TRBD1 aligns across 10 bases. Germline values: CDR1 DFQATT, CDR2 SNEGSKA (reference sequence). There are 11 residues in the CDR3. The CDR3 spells CGTGGNQPQHF. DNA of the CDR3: TGCGGGACAGGGGGCAATCAGCCCCAGCATTTT.

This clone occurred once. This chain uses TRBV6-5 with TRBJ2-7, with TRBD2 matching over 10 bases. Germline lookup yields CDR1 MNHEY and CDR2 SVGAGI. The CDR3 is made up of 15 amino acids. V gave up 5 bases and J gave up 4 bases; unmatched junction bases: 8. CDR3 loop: CASSRSGTSVYEQYF. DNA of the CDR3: TGTGCCAGCAGTAGAAGCGGGACTAGCGTTTACGAGCAGTACTTC.

This CDR3 reads CASGTGGYEQYF. CDR3 nucleotides: TGTGCCAGCGGGACTGGCGGGTACGAGCAGTACTTC. The J gene is TRBJ2-7, the V gene TRBV6-5; tentative D call: TRBD2 (6 bases). The V and J ends lost 8 bases and 4 bases respectively, with 12 bases between them. The CDR3 runs to 12 residues. Germline CDR1 MNHEY, CDR2 SVGAGI.